This TCR beta chain is from a study of T-cell reconstitution after alpha-beta-depleted transplantation in children. Overall study results and limits: Diversity and T-cell counts at one year after transplant derived mostly from new T cells.

Preparation of the TCRbeta library involved a method that used unique molecular identifiers. MiXCR, run by TCRdb on the PCR reads, gives a single entry per CDR3 protein. The table records 490,000 or so distinct CDR3 sequences, roughly a tenth of them present only once. Only a few counts were recorded for this clonotype. Its antigen remains unknown. Trimming cost V 0 bases and J 2 bases, with 12 bases left between them. The CDR3 has 16 residues. Per germline, CDR1 SGHDN and CDR2 FVKESK. The V call is TRBV14, the J call TRBJ2-3, with D possibly being TRBD2 (6 bases). The source of this sequence is a child aged 2 to 15 with inherited bone marrow failure, due to receive a stem cell transplant. Sequencing used PBMCs, obtained before TCRalphabeta/CD19-depleted stem cell transplant. The CDR3, as DNA: TGTGCCAGCAGCCAAGATGTGGGAGGCCCCACAGATACGCAGTATTTT. It specifies CASSQDVGGPTDTQYF.